This T cell receptor beta chain originates from a study of blood T cell repertoires in COVID-19. Background on the study: Collection of acute and convalescent COVID-19 samples took place in the United States, Italy and Spain.

The CDR3 contains 12 residues. J gave up 7 bases and V 4 bases, and 1 base lay outside the gene matches. Looked up from germline, CDR1 is LNHDA and CDR2 is SQIVND (reference sequence). In the original workflow: Estimates of nucleated cell counts were drawn from the amplification of reference gene primers. The repertoire was sequenced with immunoSEQ multiplex PCR; TCRdb's copy has only in-frame clones and lacks some. Clonal size and the V and J genes are those of that table, whereas D and trimming came from the DNA. The sample lists tens of thousands of clones, 85% occurring once. V and J are TRBV19 and TRBJ1-5, with TRBD1 matching over 7 bases. The sequenced material came from peripheral blood. This sequence was found in a human donor with acute or convalescent COVID-19. The donor label of this sample is uncertain. This CDR3 is CASSRQGQPQHF. The DNA of the CDR3 is TGTGCCAGTAGTAGACAGGGACAGCCCCAGCATTTT.